One and the same sample provided the 27 T cell receptor beta chains below, sequenced in a study of blood T cells in healthy people across ages. The second PCR ran about 6 to 12 cycles with a sample-barcoded 5' primer and J-beta primers. TCRdb analysed the 5' RACE reads with MiXCR anew, one entry per CDR3 protein. The sample yields 700,000 to 950,000 distinct CDR3 sequences, about 42% seen once. The sample comprised blood. These TCRs come from a woman aged 60-70 years in good health.

With regard to this clonotype: A much more abundant neighbour one base away suggests this may be a read error. V is TRBV2 and J is TRBJ2-7; D gene ambiguous. CDR1 SNHLY and CDR2 FYNNEI come from the germline V gene. CDR3 size: 11 residues. V gave up 3 bases and J gave up 5 bases, with 5 bases separating them. The CDR3 region is CASSESHEQYF. The CDR3, as DNA: TGTGCCAGCAGTGAGTCCCACGAGCAGTACTTC.

V usage is TRBV28 and J usage is TRBJ2-6, with D unclear. Trimming stripped 7 bases from V and 0 bases from J, with 16 bases between. There are 17 residues in the CDR3. The germline V gene has CDR1 MDHEN and CDR2 SYDVKM. This chain's CDR3 is CASTVAGRFSGANVLTF. CDR3 nucleotides: TGTGCCAGCACCGTAGCCGGGCGTTTCTCTGGGGCCAACGTCCTGACTTTC.

V and J are TRBV7-6 and TRBJ2-7; D is possibly TRBD1 or TRBD2 (5 bases each). This CDR3 has 14 residues. Trimming stripped 2 bases from V and 12 bases from J, with 20 bases between. Germline V gene sequence: CDR1 SGHVS, CDR2 FNYEAQ. This chain's CDR3 is CASSLSRGPQSVYF. CDR3 in DNA: TGTGCCAGCAGCTTATCACGGGGCCCCCAAAGCGTGTACTTC.

This clonotype was recorded once. The chain uses TRBV29-1 and TRBJ2-7, with D possibly matching TRBD1 (6 bases). V lost 7 bases and J 2 bases, leaving 18 bases between the germline ends. Germline loops: CDR1 SQVTM, CDR2 ANQGSEA. The CDR3 extends over 14 amino acids. The CDR3 spells CSARRGNIPYEQYF. The CDR3 DNA follows: TGCAGCGCCAGAAGGGGGAACATTCCCTACGAGCAGTACTTC.

This clonotype was seen many times. The chain uses TRBV29-1 and TRBJ2-3; 8 bases are shared with TRBD1. The V gene's germline CDR1 is SQVTM and CDR2 ANQGSEA. This CDR3 is built from 14 residues. V shed 1 base and J 6 bases; nucleotides not matched to a gene: 6. The CDR3 reads CSVEGGQGSDTQYF. Written as DNA, the CDR3 is TGCAGCGTTGAAGGAGGACAGGGATCCGATACGCAGTATTTT.

The chain combines TRBV6-6 with TRBJ2-1; maybe TRBD2 (6 bases). There are 12 residues in the CDR3. Germline V gene sequence: CDR1 MNHNY, CDR2 SVGAGI (reference sequence). V lost 6 bases to trimming and J lost 9 bases, with 12 bases between them. The chain's CDR3 is CASRDPAGEQFF. CDR3 coding DNA: TGTGCCAGCAGAGATCCAGCGGGTGAGCAGTTCTTC.

V usage is TRBV5-1 and J usage is TRBJ1-1; D not resolved. V was trimmed by 0 bases and J by 1 base, leaving 7 bases between them. CDR1 SGHRS and CDR2 YFSETQ come from the germline V gene. CDR3 length: 14 amino acids. The chain's CDR3 is CASSLDSANTEAFF. The CDR3 coding sequence is TGCGCCAGCAGCTTGGATTCAGCGAACACTGAAGCTTTCTTT.

Of note for this clonotype: An end of the junction does not agree with germline; a read error may underlie this. The chain links TRBV3-1 to TRBJ1-6; D call uncertain. Germline V CDR1 and CDR2: LGHDT, YNNKEL (reference sequence). This CDR3 comprises 14 residues. CDR3 sequence: CASTVNGGNSPPHF. CDR3 sequence (DNA): TGTGCCAGCACGGTAAACGGCGGGAATTCACCCCCCCACTTT.

In its sample, this clonotype was seen a few times. This rearrangement joins TRBV29-1 to TRBJ2-1; 9 nucleotides match TRBD2. V was clipped by 7 bases and J by 0 bases; unmatched bases: 13. The CDR3 spans 17 residues. Germline V CDR1 and CDR2: SQVTM, ANQGSEA. The CDR3 DNA reads TGCAGCGCTTCAGGGGCTAGCGGGGTTGGCTCCTACAATGAGCAGTTCTTC. It specifies CSASGASGVGSYNEQFF.

The rearrangement joins TRBV5-1 to TRBJ2-2, with 7 bases identical to TRBD2. CDR3 length equals 14 residues. J was trimmed by 5 bases and V by 3 bases; bases with no gene match: 4. Germline V CDR1 and CDR2: SGHRS, YFSETQ. In DNA form, the CDR3 reads TGCGCCAGCAGCTGGGACTATACGACCGGGGAGCTGTTTTTT. Amino acids: CASSWDYTTGELFF.

The DNA for the CDR3 is TGCAGTGCGTGGGACAAAGACACCGGGGAGCTGTTTTTT. Translated: CSAWDKDTGELFF. The chain uses TRBV20-1 and TRBJ2-2; D might be TRBD1 (6 bases). V gave up 6 bases and J gave up 3 bases, with 11 bases separating them. This CDR3 has 13 amino acids. The germline gives CDR1 DFQATT, CDR2 SNEGSKA (reference sequence).

This clonotype was found many times. The chain combines TRBV6-4 with TRBJ2-3, with D possibly being TRBD2 (7 bases). Germline lookup yields CDR1 MRHNA and CDR2 SNTAGT. V shed 0 bases and J shed 4 bases, with 14 bases lying between them. The CDR3 runs to 16 residues. The CDR3 coding sequence is TGTGCCAGCAGTGACTCGAGGGGGGGAGGAGCAGATACGCAGTATTTT. Translated, it gives CASSDSRGGGADTQYF.

The CDR3 sequence is CASSESEGSVHTEAFF. The CDR3 nucleotides are TGTGCCAGCAGTGAATCTGAGGGAAGTGTTCACACTGAAGCTTTCTTT. The genes are TRBV25-1 and TRBJ1-1, with D unclear. The germline V gene encodes CDR1 MGHDK and CDR2 SYGVNS. Trimming shortened V by 1 base and J by 3 bases, and 15 bases separated the two germline ends. CDR3 size: 16 residues.

The chain has TRBV12-3 or TRBV12-4 and TRBJ1-1; no reliable D call. CDR3 length: 17 residues. V gave up 0 bases and J gave up 2 bases, with 16 bases separating them. The CDR3 DNA reads TGTGCCAGCAGTTTAGCCTTCGAGAGGAGGGCCAACACTGAAGCTTTCTTT. Translation gives CASSLAFERRANTEAFF.

This clonotype appeared many times. The chain combines TRBV20-1 with TRBJ1-4, with TRBD1 matching over 11 bases. Germline V CDR1 and CDR2: DFQATT, SNEGSKA (reference sequence). Losses at the gene ends were 4 bases for V and 8 bases for J; bases not matched to a gene: 3. This CDR3 contains 13 residues. CDR3 sequence (DNA): TGCAGTGCTACCGGGACAGGGGGGGAAAAACTGTTTTTT. Residues: CSATGTGGEKLFF.

This clonotype was counted a few times. The chain couples TRBV7-2 to TRBJ2-1; TRBD2 agrees at 9 bases. CDR1 is SGHTA, CDR2 FQGNSA, per germline. The V and J ends lost 5 bases and 8 bases, in that order; junction bases with no gene match: 13. This CDR3 has 16 amino acids. The CDR3 DNA sequence: TGTGCCAGCAGCCCTCGGACGGGACTAGCAGGGTATGAGCAGTTCTTC. It yields the protein CASSPRTGLAGYEQFF.

The table lists this clonotype with a few counts. The chain links TRBV9 to TRBJ1-1; unclear D gene. The CDR3 has 15 residues. Germline CDR1 SGDLS, CDR2 YYNGEE. V lost 4 bases and J lost 4, with 17 bases in between. The CDR3 DNA sequence: TGTGCCAGCAGCAAGACCCACTTCTATGGCACTGAAGCTTTCTTT. Translating gives CASSKTHFYGTEAFF.

The chain is built from TRBV7-2 and TRBJ1-2, with D hard to call. The germline gives CDR1 SGHTA, CDR2 FQGNSA. Trimming pared 5 bases from V and 1 base from J, leaving 11 bases between. This CDR3 region has 14 residues. The CDR3 spells CASSRTGNNYGYTF. CDR3 in DNA: TGTGCCAGCAGCCGGACGGGAAATAACTATGGCTACACCTTC.

The DNA of the CDR3 is TGTGCCAGCAGCACGCCTAACTTGGCAGATACGCAGTATTTT. Translation: CASSTPNLADTQYF. V is TRBV28 and J is TRBJ2-3; D is uncertain. CDR3 length equals 14 residues. Germline CDR1 is MDHEN and CDR2 is SYDVKM. Trimming removed 6 bases from V and 4 bases from J, with 14 bases in between.

J is TRBJ2-6 and V is TRBV4-1; D tentatively reads TRBD1 or TRBD2 (5 bases each). The CDR3 runs to 17 residues. With 4 bases removed from V and 3 bases from J, the gap between germline ends came to 16 bases. The germline CDR1 and CDR2 sequences are MGHRA and YSYEKL. The CDR3 loop is CASSLTGFRDGANVLTF. CDR3 bases: TGCGCCAGCAGCCTTACAGGCTTCCGGGATGGGGCCAACGTCCTGACTTTC.

This clonotype has a single count. V gene TRBV20-1 combines with J gene TRBJ1-6; D is ambiguous. Trimming pared 3 bases from V and 9 bases from J, leaving 9 bases between. CDR3 length: 12 amino acids. Germline lookup yields CDR1 DFQATT and CDR2 SNEGSKA (reference sequence). CDR3 bases: TGCAGTGCTAGGTTCCCACCTTCACCCCTCCACTTT. Its protein product is CSARFPPSPLHF.

Many counts were recorded for this clonotype. This rearrangement joins TRBV20-1 to TRBJ2-7; 8 bases agree with TRBD2. Trimming at V came to 3 bases and at J to 3 bases, leaving 16 bases not matched to a gene. Germline CDR1 and CDR2: DFQATT and SNEGSKA (reference sequence). The CDR3 runs to 17 residues. The DNA for the CDR3 is TGCAGTGCTAGGGGATTTGCGGGAGGTTCGACTATCTACGAGCAGTACTTC. Translated: CSARGFAGGSTIYEQYF.

At least ten counts were recorded for this clonotype. The rearrangement links TRBV12-3 or TRBV12-4 to TRBJ2-7; D remains ambiguous. This CDR3 is 13 amino acids long. V was trimmed by 3 bases and J by 0 bases, leaving 6 bases between them. In nucleotides, the CDR3 is TGTGCCAGCAGTTTTTCGCACTCCTACGAGCAGTACTTC. Translation gives CASSFSHSYEQYF.

The rearrangement joins TRBV6-2 or TRBV6-3 to TRBJ1-6; a weak D match, TRBD1 (5 bases). V lost 7 bases and J lost 9, with 16 bases in between. Germline V gene sequence: CDR1 MNHEY, CDR2 SVGEGT. This CDR3 is 14 amino acids long. The CDR3, as DNA: TGTGCCAGCAACTTATCCGGGACGATTTCACCCCTCCACTTT. This sequence encodes CASNLSGTISPLHF.

This clonotype was seen once. The rearrangement joins TRBV29-1 to TRBJ2-5, with D unclear. The ends were cut back, 4 bases at V and 5 bases at J, with 17 bases in the middle. This CDR3 region has 14 residues. From germline, CDR1 is SQVTM and CDR2 ANQGSEA. The CDR3 sequence: CSVARSQATETQYF. CDR3 coding DNA: TGCAGCGTTGCGCGTAGCCAGGCCACGGAGACCCAGTACTTC.

This clonotype showed up just a few times. The V gene is TRBV4-3, the J gene TRBJ2-7; no definite D call. Trimming left V 3 bases short and J 0 bases short, with 12 bases between. CDR1 and CDR2 from the germline V gene are LGHNA and YSLEER. The CDR3 extends over 15 amino acids. The chain's CDR3 is CASSQSFFPSYEQYF. For the CDR3, the DNA is TGCGCCAGCAGCCAGTCTTTTTTCCCCTCCTACGAGCAGTACTTC.

This clonotype was detected only a few times. The J gene is TRBJ2-7, the V gene TRBV20-1; 7 nucleotides line up with TRBD2. The CDR3 consists of 15 residues. J gave up 3 bases and V 3 bases, and 11 bases lay outside the gene matches. Germline V gene sequence: CDR1 DFQATT, CDR2 SNEGSKA (reference sequence). This chain's CDR3 is CSASPSTSSLYEQYF. Written as DNA, the CDR3 is TGCAGTGCTAGCCCGTCGACTAGCTCCCTCTACGAGCAGTACTTC.